The rows below give T cell receptor beta chains drawn from one sample of a study of T cells in tuberculosis. Profiled with immunoSEQ multiplex PCR; TCRdb holds only in-frame clones, not every one. The sample yields approximately 30,000 clones, nearly 90% seen once. The material was PBMCs, obtained at tuberculosis diagnosis. All receptors derive from an adult with tuberculosis. Both conserved end residues are part of each CDR3. The D gene is left open where the match is weak.

>TRBJ2-6|TRBD1|TRBV19
CASSIQTGTGANVLTF
>TRBJ1-2|NA|TRBV4-3
CASSQEIHSLNGYTF
>TRBJ1-2|NA|TRBV10-1
CASSESAANGYTF
>TRBJ2-3|NA|TRBV19
CASSDDKGGTQYF
>TRBJ1-3|NA|TRBV30
CAWSPGGSSGNTIYF
>TRBJ1-2|TRBD1|TRBV5-4
CASSLVGGYYGYTF
>TRBJ2-5|TRBD2|TRBV2
CATLGGSEETQYF
>TRBJ1-2|TRBD1|TRBV28
CASSTGQTNYGYTF
>TRBJ2-5|NA|TRBV5-4
CASSTGETQYF
>TRBJ1-4|TRBD1|TRBV7-2
CASSSQGEDEKLFF
>TRBJ1-1|NA|TRBV6-6
CASRTGPATEAFF
>TRBJ1-3|NA|TRBV30
CAWGRNTIYF
>TRBJ1-1|TRBD1|TRBV4-2
CASSPDRGNTEAFF
>TRBJ2-7|NA|TRBV18
CASSPPGRGAYEQYF
>TRBJ2-1|NA|TRBV4-2
CASSPRLETYNEQFF
>TRBJ1-2|NA|TRBV28
CASRNSGYGYTF
>TRBJ1-6|TRBD1|TRBV6-1
CASTTTGTGRSPLHF
>TRBJ1-6|NA|TRBV30
CAWSEPQGQYNSPLHF
>TRBJ1-6|NA|TRBV11-2
CASSSKLQGTPLHF
>TRBJ2-2|TRBD2|TRBV2
CASSGLAGTGELFF
>TRBJ2-1|NA|TRBV6-5
CASSYSSGSSYNEQFF
>TRBJ2-1|TRBD2|TRBV7-2
CASSLSGRANEQFF
>TRBJ2-7|NA|TRBV7-2
CASSLSSSGFVAYEQYF
>TRBJ1-4|TRBD1|TRBV2
CASRDRGNEKLFF
>TRBJ1-5|TRBD1|TRBV19
CASLPRTGYSNQPQHF
>TRBJ2-1|NA|TRBV7-9
CASRAQVVPGEFF
>TRBJ1-4|NA|TRBV2
CASSEQAATNEKLFF
>TRBJ2-7|TRBD1|TRBV4-1
CASSQTGGAGEQYF
>TRBJ1-2|NA|TRBV20-1
CSVPSRGYTF
>TRBJ1-5|NA|TRBV4-1
CASSQEQDYSNQPQHF
>TRBJ1-2|TRBD1|TRBV29-1
CSVGGQDSNYGYTF
>TRBJ2-5|NA|TRBV2
CASSEAIRPRETQYF
>TRBJ2-7|NA|TRBV7-3
CASSLGPGNIDEQYF
>TRBJ2-1|TRBD2|TRBV6-5
CASSYGRANYNEQFF
>TRBJ2-7|NA|TRBV5-5
CASRDRSSYEQYF
>TRBJ1-1|NA|TRBV6-5
CASTRGKDTEAFF
>TRBJ2-7|NA|TRBV15
CATSIGGDSYEQYF
>TRBJ1-5|NA|TRBV5-6
CASSLGTGYSNQPQHF
>TRBJ1-6|TRBD1|TRBV4-2
CASSQVGTGPLSGTLHF
>TRBJ2-7|NA|TRBV4-3
CASSRGSGGTYEQYF
>TRBJ2-5|NA|TRBV28
CASIHRTGQETQYF
>TRBJ1-5|NA|TRBV7-8
CASSLALSGRDNQPQHF
>TRBJ1-1|NA|TRBV6-1
CASSAFSGEVSVAFF
>TRBJ1-2|TRBD1|TRBV7-6
CASSQTMGDRLYGYTF